In this sample, the clone carrying this T cell receptor (beta chain) turned up many times. Its antigen is unknown. The CDR3 is 16 residues long. Germline-derived CDR1 and CDR2 are MNHNY and SVGAGI (reference sequence). V was clipped by 0 bases and J by 4 bases, with 15 bases between them. These data come from a study of molecular identifiers for immune sequencing clone quantification. Study information: Four portions were sequenced after RNA from approximately 20,000 or 98,000 naive CD8 cells was split five ways in replicates.

Whole-study findings and limits: Detecting spiked Jurkat TCR RNA from one cell among about 910,000 naive cells was reportedly possible.

Sorted cell numbers of 20,000 to 1,000,000, with 10%, 30% or 50% RNA, served as input for naive CD8 libraries. From the PCR reads, TCRdb called clonotypes with MiXCR, one entry per CDR3 protein. The table records about 320,000 distinct CDR3 sequences, 24% of them present only once. V usage is TRBV6-6 and J usage is TRBJ1-1, with D possibly TRBD1 on 5 matching bases. The source of this sequence is a human donor in good health. Some libraries in this study had Jurkat cell RNA spiked in. The source material was naive CD8+ T cells from blood, with Jurkat cell RNA spiked in. Noted subset: FACS-sorted CD8+CD4-CCR7+CD45RA+ naive T cells. The CDR3 here is CASSYSGRVWGTEAFF. CDR3 nucleotides: TGTGCCAGCAGTTACTCGGGCAGGGTGTGGGGCACTGAAGCTTTCTTT.